This record covers a single T cell receptor beta chain. Its antigen is not known. The source of the sample is a study of Ad26.COV2.S vaccination and SARS-CoV-2 variants. For the study at large: Participants got Ad26.COV2.S intramuscularly, once or twice 56 days apart. Findings and caveats of the study: Placebo recipients had lower spike-specific TCR breadth than vaccine recipients.

The germline V gene encodes CDR1 KGHSH and CDR2 LQKENI. The CDR3 is 17 residues long. With V trimmed by 1 base and J by 4 bases, 6 bases remained unmatched. Stated treatment: some 20 received Ad26.COV2.S at low or high dose, single or two shots; a few received placebo; per-sample allocation not given. Sample collection was performed on day 63 after the first vaccine or placebo injection. The method was immunoSEQ multiplex PCR; TCRdb's version includes in-frame clones alone and lacks a portion of them. The sample has 250,000 to 300,000 clones, roughly 86% seen once. The sample was peripheral blood, taken in a trial of Ad26.COV2.S vaccine versus placebo. The V gene is TRBV18, the J gene TRBJ2-1; 11 bases are shared with TRBD2. The source of this sequence is a person between 18 and 60 years old who received the Ad26.COV2.S COVID-19 vaccine or a placebo. CDR3 in DNA: TGTGCCAGCTCACCACTGACCGGGACTAGCGGTTACAATGAGCAGTTCTTC. Protein: CASSPLTGTSGYNEQFF. The whole variable domain, filled in from reference TRBV18 and TRBJ2-1, reads NAGVMQNPRHLVRRRGQEARLRCSPMKGHSHVYWYRQLPEEGLKFMVYLQKENIIDESGMPKERFSAEFPKEGPSILRIQQVVRGDSAAYFCASSPLTGTSGYNEQFFGPGTRLTVL.